This T cell receptor beta chain was sequenced for a study of blood T cell repertoires in COVID-19. In the study overall: The United States, Italy and Spain were the sources of the acute and convalescent COVID-19 samples. The cDNA or gDNA used as material had been derived from T cells, B-cell-depleted T cells, or PBMCs.

Followed longitudinally, the Seattle patients had been enrolled during active infection. Germline CDR1 is LNHDA and CDR2 is SQIVND (reference sequence). Between the trimmed V and J ends, which lost 2 bases and 7 bases, there was a span of 15 bases. The CDR3 runs 16 residues. TCRdb's copy holds only in-frame clones and misses some; the assay was immunoSEQ multiplex PCR. This table has 150,000 to 170,000 clones, approximately 80% appearing once. This TCR was sampled from a woman aged 60-75 years with COVID-19, enrolled during active disease. The rearrangement uses TRBV19 and TRBJ1-6; maybe TRBD1 (5 bases). Sample: peripheral blood. CDR3 protein: CASSISRTRRNSPLHF. As DNA, the CDR3 is TGTGCCAGTAGTATATCCCGGACACGGCGAAATTCACCCCTCCACTTT.